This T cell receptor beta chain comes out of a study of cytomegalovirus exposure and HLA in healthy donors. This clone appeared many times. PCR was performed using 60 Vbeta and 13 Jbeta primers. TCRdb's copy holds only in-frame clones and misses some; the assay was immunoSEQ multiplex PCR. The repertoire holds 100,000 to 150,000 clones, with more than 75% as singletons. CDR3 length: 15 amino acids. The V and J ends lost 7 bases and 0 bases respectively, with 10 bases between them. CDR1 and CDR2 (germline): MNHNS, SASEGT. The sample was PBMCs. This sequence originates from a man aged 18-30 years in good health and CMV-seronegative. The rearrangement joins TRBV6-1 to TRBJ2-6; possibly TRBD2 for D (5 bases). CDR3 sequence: CASISGISGANVLTF. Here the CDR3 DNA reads TGTGCCAGCATTTCCGGGATCTCTGGGGCCAACGTCCTGACTTTC.